The present T cell receptor (beta chain) was sequenced within a study of cytomegalovirus exposure and HLA in healthy donors (dated by TCRdb to about 2017). Broadly, across the study: According to an earlier analysis of around 600 of the donors, about 190 million T cells yielded 90 million to 140 million unique TCR beta sequences and approximately 280 Gb of sequence data. Around 300 gigabases of sequencing data and some 85 million unique TCR sequences were included in an early release covering 550 to 800 HLA-typed donors. Among the roughly 390 genotyped donors, around 81% belonged to the genetic ancestry cluster associated with self-reported Caucasian donors. The study aimed to test whether cataloging public T cell receptors could reveal signatures of past pathogen exposure. The T cell repertoires of 700 or so subjects were profiled by immunosequencing and related to cytomegalovirus serostatus. Along with the roughly 710-subject first cohort, a separate validation cohort of approximately 110 different subjects was used. The study combined high-throughput TCR immunosequencing, statistical association of individual TCRs with disease status, and machine learning to predict cytomegalovirus infection status. A later analysis re-analyzed previously published TCR beta repertoires from 660 or so donors and added high-resolution HLA genotyping to study TCR occurrence patterns. The later analysis used no new phenotypic data to find candidate immune exposures, relying instead on TCR beta sequences and their occurrence across donors. An earlier analysis of about 600 of the donors used high-throughput TCR beta sequencing to judge whether each TCR beta V gene segment behaved as functional or pseudogenic. Donor age, sex, ethnicity and CMV serostatus were compiled alongside the repertoire data. Genome-wide SNP genotypes for about 65% of the 666 donors were used in a later genetic analysis, which treated that subset as a discovery cohort. All discovery cohort repertoires had been generated using a single sequencing platform. HLA typing included class I and class II loci at four-digit resolution. Typing coverage varied by locus: about 629-640 donors for A, B, C, DRB1 and DQB1; under 550 for DQA1; about 600 for DPA1; under 490 for DPB1. Roughly five DR-DQ haplotypes were handled as single units for association and clustering, since linkage in the cohort was strong. Among roughly 370 genotyped donors of the cohort, an average of around 240,000 unique TCR beta nucleotide sequences were sequenced per donor, roughly 20% of them non-productive. Here is what the overall study found, with its caveats: Most TCR sequences were observed very rarely across donors, whereas some public TCRs were present in many individuals. The presence/absence analyses assumed that sequencing depth was roughly uniform across donors, and that assumption may not be true. Only TCR beta chains were sequenced in this cohort, and the absence of alpha or paired-chain data limited detectable features. In a later analysis, most CMV-associated TCR beta chains were found to appear HLA-restricted, with HLA associations seemingly driven largely by CMV exposure. In a later analysis, HLA-associated TCR beta chains were found to be more clonally expanded and to have lower generation probabilities than equally common non-associated chains. The 87-base-pair reads could not distinguish some IMGT-functional V segments, including TRBV6-2 and TRBV6-3, so those segments were excluded. Cytomegalovirus status was reported to be diagnosed by the classifier with high specificity and sensitivity in both the original and validation cohorts. Immune exposure information for the cohort was limited to CMV serostatus. Because counts were too low, approximately 15 rarely observed V segments, including chromosome 9 orphons, were excluded from the earlier analysis of several hundred of the donors. In an earlier analysis of 587 of the donors, most TCR beta V segments appeared in productive rearrangements about 87% or about 30% of the time, broadly matching IMGT annotations. The sequencing pipeline was judged likely to have produced a cluster of highly shared sequence variants as a technical artifact. An association between a missense DCLRE1C variant and V-gene and J-gene trimming of TCR beta chains was found in a later genetic analysis and replicated in an independent cohort. Because HLA typing was missing for some donors at each locus, association tests included only the typed subset. A later genetic analysis reported fewer N-insertions in productive TCRs among donors in an Asian-associated ancestry cluster than the 666-donor mean. A later analysis reported that several top co-occurrence clusters appeared linked to parvovirus B19, influenza, CMV and Epstein-Barr virus. Correlated functional status among segregating V segments might be attributable to linkage disequilibrium, but an unknown experimental factor could not be ruled out. The authors suggested that the approach could potentially be extended to other disease states and immunological phenotypes. The study listed 150 to 200 TCR beta chains as associated with cytomegalovirus. A further reported finding was that TCR beta sequences accurately predicted the HLA-A and HLA-B alleles for most subjects in the first cohort. Specific HLA alleles were associated with 15,000 to 20,000 TCR beta sequences at a false discovery rate of 0.05 in a later analysis. In a later analysis, TCR association rates were found to vary across HLA loci, with the most associated TCRs seen for DRB1 alleles and the fewest for HLA-C alleles. In vitro tests confirmed that a few of the cytomegalovirus-associated TCR beta chains recognize cytomegalovirus antigens. Strong co-occurrence of HLA alleles, especially DR and DQ, made assigning TCR associations to individual alleles difficult.

Library generation was performed with the immunoSEQ multiplex PCR assay. For the multiplex PCR, a mixture combining 60 forward primers for TCR Vbeta segments and 13 reverse primers for TCR Jbeta segments was used. The CDR3 region of rearranged TCR beta genes was amplified from genomic DNA by a multiplex PCR assay. Amplified TCR beta libraries were sequenced as 87-base-pair reads on the Illumina HiSeq System. Concerning the study's data processing: A later analysis counted tens of millions of unique TCR beta chains across the roughly 700 repertoires, and roughly 10 million of these chains were shared by at least two donors. Raw reads were error-corrected and collapsed into unique sequences by a nearest-neighbor algorithm in which closely related sequences were merged to remove PCR and sequencing errors. V, D and J gene segments were assigned by aligning CDR3 sequences to IMGT reference sequences. For a sequence to be retained, a match of at least six nucleotides was required to both a V gene segment and a J gene segment. Rearrangements were called productive when the CDR3 lacked stop codons and stayed in frame with V and J; all others were non-productive. CDR3 was defined by IMGT convention, running from the second conserved V-encoded cysteine to the conserved J-encoded phenylalanine. Sequences without an unambiguous match to a single V gene segment were excluded from the earlier analysis of about 640 of the donors. In an earlier analysis of around 590 of the donors, a V segment was called functional when productive rearrangements were above 56.7%, and segregating when the standard deviation between donors exceeded 5%. A statistical classification framework was built for diagnosing cytomegalovirus status from the catalog of TCR beta chain sequences. V and J gene assignment, in a later analysis, came from comparing TCR nucleotide sequences with IMGT/GENE-DB human TR gene sequences. A later analysis assigned CDR3 sequences and most-parsimonious VDJ recombination scenarios with the TCRdist pipeline. In a later analysis, each TCR beta chain was defined by its CDR3 amino acid sequence together with its V-gene family, and reads without a unique V-gene family were excluded. In a later analysis, fewer than 650 highly shared, low-generation-probability nucleotide sequences were removed to address suspected cross-contamination and a sequencing artifact. In a later analysis, a clonal expansion index for each public chain was calculated from normalized within-repertoire ranks of inferred template counts. A later analysis computed generation probabilities with a VDJ recombination model fitted to out-of-frame rearrangements, and checked the results against IGoR. Hypergeometric tests were used in a later analysis to score TCR-TCR, TCR-HLA and TCR-CMV co-occurrence, with a repertoire-size bias correction applied to the TCR pairs. To estimate false discovery rates, a later analysis permuted the HLA or CMV assignments 20 times. In a later analysis, co-occurring TCRs were grouped using DBSCAN, and TCRdist sequence similarity was added for clustering within HLA-allele-positive subsets. Repertoires with fewer than 30,000 or more than 120,000 public chains, plus five repertoires with anomalous nucleotide sharing, were excluded from co-occurrence clustering. Imported from immuneACCESS, the table was reduced by TCRdb to in-frame sequences with V and J called. These copies leave out some clones; in studies compared against another copy, an unresolved V gene accounts for under half, and the cause of the remainder is not known. The V and J calls and clone size are taken from that table; D and trimming were inferred from the DNA. This sample holds about 130,000 clones; roughly 89% were observed only once. The leading ten clones occupy about 5% of the sample.

Trimming at the junction amounts to 4 bases on V and 0 bases on J, and the germline ends lie 9 bases apart. Including the terminal cysteine and phenylalanine, the CDR3 comprises 13 residues. The CDR3 DNA has 39 bases and is translated from base 1. The germline V gene provides CDR1 SQVTM and CDR2 ANQGSEA. This clone was counted only a few times. No cognate antigen has been identified for it. No base quality values were provided; no much bigger clone lies one nucleotide off. The cohort consisted of 600 to 700 healthy bone marrow donors. At the time of sampling, all cohort members were nominally healthy, though unrecorded immune exposures were likely present. The donor tested CMV seronegative and was one of the 352 seronegative cohort members. A peripheral blood sample was provided by each donor, and peripheral blood mononuclear cells were used for TCR beta sequencing. Genomic DNA extraction from the blood cell samples was performed with the Qiagen DNeasy Blood Extraction Kit.

Recombination connected TRBV29-1 to TRBJ1-1; too little of a D gene remains to name it. The sequenced material came from PBMCs. The TCR originated in a woman aged 25 to 39 in good health and CMV-seronegative. The DNA is TGCAGCGTTGGGCAGGTCTTGAACACTGAAGCTTTCTTT. The translation is CSVGQVLNTEAFF.